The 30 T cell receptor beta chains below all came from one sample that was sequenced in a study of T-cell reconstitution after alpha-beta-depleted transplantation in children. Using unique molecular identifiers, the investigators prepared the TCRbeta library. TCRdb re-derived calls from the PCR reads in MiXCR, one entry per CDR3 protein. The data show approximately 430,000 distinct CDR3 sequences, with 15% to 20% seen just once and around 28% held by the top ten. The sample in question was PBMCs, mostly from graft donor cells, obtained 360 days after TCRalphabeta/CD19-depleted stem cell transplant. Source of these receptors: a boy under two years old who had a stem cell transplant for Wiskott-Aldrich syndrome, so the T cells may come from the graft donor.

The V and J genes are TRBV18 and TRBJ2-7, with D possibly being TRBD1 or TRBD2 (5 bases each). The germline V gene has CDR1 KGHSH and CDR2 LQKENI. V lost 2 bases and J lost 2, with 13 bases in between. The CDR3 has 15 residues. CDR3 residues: CASSPGSGGAYEQYF. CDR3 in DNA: TGTGCCAGCTCACCAGGGTCTGGGGGAGCCTACGAGCAGTACTTC.

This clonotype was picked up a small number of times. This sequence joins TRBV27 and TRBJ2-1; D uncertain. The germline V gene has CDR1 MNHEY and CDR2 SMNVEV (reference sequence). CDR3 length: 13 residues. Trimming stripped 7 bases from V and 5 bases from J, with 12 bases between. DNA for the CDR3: TGTGCCAGCAAGGCGGATTTGGACAATGAGCAGTTCTTC. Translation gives CASKADLDNEQFF.

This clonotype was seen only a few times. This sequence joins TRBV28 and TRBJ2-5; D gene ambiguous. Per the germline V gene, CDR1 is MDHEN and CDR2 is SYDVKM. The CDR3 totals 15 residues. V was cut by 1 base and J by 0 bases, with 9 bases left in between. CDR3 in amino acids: CASSLFSADQETQYF. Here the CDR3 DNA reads TGTGCCAGCAGTTTATTTTCCGCAGACCAAGAGACCCAGTACTTC.

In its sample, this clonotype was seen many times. The CDR3 coding sequence is TGTGCCAGCAGCAAAGGTCTAGCGGGAAAAGTCTTTCAGTACTTC. It encodes CASSKGLAGKVFQYF. The gene calls are TRBV21-1 and TRBJ2-4; the table's D call TRBD2 went unverified against the DNA. TRBV21-1 is a documented pseudogene. The CDR3 covers 15 residues.

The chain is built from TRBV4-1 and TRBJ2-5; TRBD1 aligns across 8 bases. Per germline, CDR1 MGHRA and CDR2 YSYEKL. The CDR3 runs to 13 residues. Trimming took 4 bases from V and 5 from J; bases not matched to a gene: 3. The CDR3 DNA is TGCGCCAGCAGCCGACAGGGGAATGAGACCCAGTACTTC. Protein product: CASSRQGNETQYF.

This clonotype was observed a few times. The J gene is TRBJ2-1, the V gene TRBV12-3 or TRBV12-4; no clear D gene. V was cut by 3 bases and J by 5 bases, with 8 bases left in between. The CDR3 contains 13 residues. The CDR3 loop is CASSFWQHNEQFF. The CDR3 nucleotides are TGTGCCAGCAGTTTTTGGCAACACAATGAGCAGTTCTTC.

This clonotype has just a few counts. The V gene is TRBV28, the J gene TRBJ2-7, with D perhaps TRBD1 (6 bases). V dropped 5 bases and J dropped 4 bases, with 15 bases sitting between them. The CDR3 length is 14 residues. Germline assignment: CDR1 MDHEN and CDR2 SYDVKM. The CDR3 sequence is CASSTAGTSYEQYF. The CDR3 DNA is TGTGCCAGCAGTACTGCCGGGACATCTTACGAGCAGTACTTC.

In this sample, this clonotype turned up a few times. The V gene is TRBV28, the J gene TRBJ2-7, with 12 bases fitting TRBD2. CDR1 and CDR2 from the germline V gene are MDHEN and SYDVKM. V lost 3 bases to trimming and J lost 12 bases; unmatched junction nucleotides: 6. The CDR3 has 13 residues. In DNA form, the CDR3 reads TGTGCCAGCAGTTTGCCCGGACTAGCGGGGTTGTACTTC. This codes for CASSLPGLAGLYF.

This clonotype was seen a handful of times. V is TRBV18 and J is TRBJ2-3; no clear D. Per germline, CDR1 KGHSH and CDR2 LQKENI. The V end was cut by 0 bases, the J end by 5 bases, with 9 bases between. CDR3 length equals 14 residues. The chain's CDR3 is CASSPPASRDTQYF. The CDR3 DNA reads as TGTGCCAGCTCACCACCGGCTAGTCGAGATACGCAGTATTTT.

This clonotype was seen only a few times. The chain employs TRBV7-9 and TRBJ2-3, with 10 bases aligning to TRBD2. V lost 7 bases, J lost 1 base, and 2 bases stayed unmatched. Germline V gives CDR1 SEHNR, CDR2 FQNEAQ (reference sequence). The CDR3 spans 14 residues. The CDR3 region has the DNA TGTGCCAGCATAGGGACTAGCGGCACAGATACGCAGTATTTT. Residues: CASIGTSGTDTQYF.

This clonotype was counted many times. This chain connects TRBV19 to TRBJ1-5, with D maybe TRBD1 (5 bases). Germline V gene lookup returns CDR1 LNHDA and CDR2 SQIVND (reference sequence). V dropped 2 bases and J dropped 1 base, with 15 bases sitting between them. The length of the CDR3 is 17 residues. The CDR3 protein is CASSISQGRWSNQPQHF. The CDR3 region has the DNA TGTGCCAGTAGTATATCGCAGGGAAGATGGAGCAATCAGCCCCAGCATTTT. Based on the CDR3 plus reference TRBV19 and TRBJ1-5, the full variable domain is DGGITQSPKYLFRKEGQNVTLSCEQNLNHDAMYWYRQDPGQGLRLIYYSQIVNDFQKGDIAEGYSVSREKKESFPLTVTSAQKNPTAFYLCASSISQGRWSNQPQHFGDGTRLSIL.

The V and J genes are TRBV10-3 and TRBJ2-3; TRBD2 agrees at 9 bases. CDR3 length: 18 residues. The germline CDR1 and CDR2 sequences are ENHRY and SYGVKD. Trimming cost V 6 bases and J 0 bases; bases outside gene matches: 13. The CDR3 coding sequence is TGTGCCATCAGCCCCCTAGGTCGGACTAGCGAGAGCACAGATACGCAGTATTTT. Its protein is CAISPLGRTSESTDTQYF.

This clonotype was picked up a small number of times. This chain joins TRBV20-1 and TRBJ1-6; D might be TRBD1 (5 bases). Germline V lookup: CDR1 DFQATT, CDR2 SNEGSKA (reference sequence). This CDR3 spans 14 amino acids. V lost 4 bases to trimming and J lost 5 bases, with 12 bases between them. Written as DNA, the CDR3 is TGCAGTGCTACCAGACAGACCCATAATTCACCCCTCCACTTT. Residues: CSATRQTHNSPLHF.

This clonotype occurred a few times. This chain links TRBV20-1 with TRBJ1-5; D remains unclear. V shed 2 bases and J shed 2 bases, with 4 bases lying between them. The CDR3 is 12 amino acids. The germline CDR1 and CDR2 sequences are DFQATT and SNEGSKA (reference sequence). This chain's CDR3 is CSARPGNQPQHF. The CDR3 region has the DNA TGCAGTGCTAGACCAGGCAATCAGCCCCAGCATTTT.

The CDR3 DNA is TGCGCCAGTCTAAAAGAGGGACTGAGCTCCTACAATGAGCAGTTCTTC. Translated, it gives CASLKEGLSSYNEQFF. This chain links TRBV5-1 with TRBJ2-1; a weak D match, TRBD2 (6 bases). This CDR3 spans 16 amino acids. CDR1 SGHRS and CDR2 YFSETQ come from the germline V gene. V was clipped by 8 bases and J by 0 bases, with 18 bases between them. The full variable domain, rest sourced from reference TRBV5-1 and TRBJ2-1, is KAGVTQTPRYLIKTRGQQVTLSCSPISGHRSVSWYQQTPGQGLQFLFEYFSETQRNKGNFPGRFSGRQFSNSRSEMNVSTLELGDSALYLCASLKEGLSSYNEQFFGPGTRLTVL.

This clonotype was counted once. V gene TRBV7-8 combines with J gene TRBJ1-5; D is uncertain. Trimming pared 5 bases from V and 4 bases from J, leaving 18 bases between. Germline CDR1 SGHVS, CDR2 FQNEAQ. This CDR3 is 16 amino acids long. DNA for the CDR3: TGTGCCAGCAGCCCGGACCGGACGCGGCGGAATCAGCCCCAGCATTTT. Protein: CASSPDRTRRNQPQHF.

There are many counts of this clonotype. The CDR3 coding sequence is TGCGCCAGCAGCTTAGGACAGTCCGGGGAGCTGTTTTTT. This sequence encodes CASSLGQSGELFF. The chain is built from TRBV5-1 and TRBJ2-2; weak D call: TRBD1 (6 bases). This CDR3 spans 13 amino acids. From germline, CDR1 is SGHRS and CDR2 YFSETQ. The ends were cut back, 2 bases at V and 6 bases at J, with 8 bases in the middle.

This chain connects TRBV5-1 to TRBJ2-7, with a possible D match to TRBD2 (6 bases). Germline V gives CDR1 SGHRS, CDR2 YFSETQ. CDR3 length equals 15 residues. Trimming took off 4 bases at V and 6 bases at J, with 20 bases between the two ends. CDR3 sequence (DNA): TGCGCCAGCAGCGACGTGTCCCCAGGGAGGCCCGAGCAGTACTTC. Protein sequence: CASSDVSPGRPEQYF.

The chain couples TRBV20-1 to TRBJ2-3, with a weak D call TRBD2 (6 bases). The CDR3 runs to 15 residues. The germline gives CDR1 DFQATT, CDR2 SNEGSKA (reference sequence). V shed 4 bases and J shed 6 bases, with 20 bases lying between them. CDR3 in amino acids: CSATLGGVFADTQYF. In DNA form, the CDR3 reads TGCAGTGCTACCTTAGGAGGGGTTTTCGCTGATACGCAGTATTTT.

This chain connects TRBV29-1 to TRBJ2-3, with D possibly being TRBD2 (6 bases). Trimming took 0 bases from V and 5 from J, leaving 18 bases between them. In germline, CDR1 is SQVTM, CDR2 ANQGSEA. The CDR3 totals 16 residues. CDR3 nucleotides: TGCAGCGTTGAAGACGGTCACGGGGGTAAGGGAGATACGCAGTATTTT. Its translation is CSVEDGHGGKGDTQYF.

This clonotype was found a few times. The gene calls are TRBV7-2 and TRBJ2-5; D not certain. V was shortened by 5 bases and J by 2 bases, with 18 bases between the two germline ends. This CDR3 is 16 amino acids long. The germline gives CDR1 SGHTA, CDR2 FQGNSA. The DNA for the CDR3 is TGTGCCAGCAGCCAAGTCCAGTGGGCGGCTCAAGAGACCCAGTACTTC. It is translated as CASSQVQWAAQETQYF.

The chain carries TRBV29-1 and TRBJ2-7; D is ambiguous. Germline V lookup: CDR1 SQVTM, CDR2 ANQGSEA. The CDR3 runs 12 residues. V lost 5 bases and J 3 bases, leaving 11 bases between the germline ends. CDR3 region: CSVFGIDYEQYF. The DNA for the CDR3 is TGCAGCGTTTTCGGCATAGACTACGAGCAGTACTTC.

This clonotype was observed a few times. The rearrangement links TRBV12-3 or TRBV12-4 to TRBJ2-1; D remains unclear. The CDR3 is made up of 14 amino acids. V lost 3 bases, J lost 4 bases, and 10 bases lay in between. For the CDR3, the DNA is TGTGCCAGCAGTTTCCCGAGGAGTTACAATGAGCAGTTCTTC. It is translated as CASSFPRSYNEQFF.

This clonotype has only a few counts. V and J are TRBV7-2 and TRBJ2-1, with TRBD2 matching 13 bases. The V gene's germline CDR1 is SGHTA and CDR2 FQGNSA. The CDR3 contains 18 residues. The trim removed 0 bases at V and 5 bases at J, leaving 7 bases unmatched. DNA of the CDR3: TGTGCCAGCAGCTTAGCGTACCCCGGGACTAGCGGGGACAATGAGCAGTTCTTC. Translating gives CASSLAYPGTSGDNEQFF.

CDR3 residues: CSATPHPGGASRPQHF. The CDR3 DNA reads TGCAGTGCTACACCCCACCCGGGAGGGGCGAGTCGGCCCCAGCATTTT. The chain is built from TRBV20-1 and TRBJ1-5, with D possibly being TRBD1 (5 bases). CDR1 and CDR2 (germline): DFQATT, SNEGSKA (reference sequence). Trimming took off 4 bases at V and 9 bases at J, with 25 bases between the two ends. The CDR3 has 16 amino acids.

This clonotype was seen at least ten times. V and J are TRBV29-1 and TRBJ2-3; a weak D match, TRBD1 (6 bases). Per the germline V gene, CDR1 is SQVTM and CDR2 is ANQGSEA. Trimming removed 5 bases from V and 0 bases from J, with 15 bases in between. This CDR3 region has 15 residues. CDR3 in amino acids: CSVPDRRTSTDTQYF. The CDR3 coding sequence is TGCAGCGTTCCAGACAGGCGTACTAGCACAGATACGCAGTATTTT.

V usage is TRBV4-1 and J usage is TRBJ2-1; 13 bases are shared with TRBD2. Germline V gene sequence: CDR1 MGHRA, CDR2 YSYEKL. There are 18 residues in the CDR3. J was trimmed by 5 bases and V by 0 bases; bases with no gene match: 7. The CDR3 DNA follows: TGCGCCAGCAGCCAAGATTCCCGGACTAGCGGGAGAGACAATGAGCAGTTCTTC. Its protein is CASSQDSRTSGRDNEQFF.

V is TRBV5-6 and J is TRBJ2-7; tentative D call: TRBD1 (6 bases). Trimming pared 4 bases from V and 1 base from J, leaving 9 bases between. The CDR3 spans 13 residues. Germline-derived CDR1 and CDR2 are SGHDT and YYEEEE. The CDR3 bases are TGTGCCAGCAGCACGGGACAATCCTACGAGCAGTACTTC. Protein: CASSTGQSYEQYF.

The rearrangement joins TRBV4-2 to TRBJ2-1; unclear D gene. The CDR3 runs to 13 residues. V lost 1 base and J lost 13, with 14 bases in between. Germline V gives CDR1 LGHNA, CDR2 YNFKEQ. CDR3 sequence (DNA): TGTGCCAGCAGCCAAGGTCCTTCCCAGGCCCAGTTCTTC. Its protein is CASSQGPSQAQFF.

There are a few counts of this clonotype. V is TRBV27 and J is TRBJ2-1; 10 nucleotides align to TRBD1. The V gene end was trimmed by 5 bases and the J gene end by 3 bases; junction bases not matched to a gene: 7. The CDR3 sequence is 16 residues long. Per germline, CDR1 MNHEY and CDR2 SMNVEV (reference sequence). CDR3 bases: TGTGCCAGCAGTCCAAGGACAGGGGGAAACTACAATGAGCAGTTCTTC. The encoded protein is CASSPRTGGNYNEQFF.